Below are 2 T cell receptor beta chains sequenced from a single sample in a study of blood T cell repertoires in COVID-19. Measured with immunoSEQ multiplex PCR; TCRdb has only the in-frame clones, and not every one. The sample lists about 210,000 clones; roughly 86% were seen once. The sample consisted of peripheral blood. The receptors were gathered from a man between 60 and 75 years old with acute or convalescent COVID-19.

V is TRBV19 and J is TRBJ1-1, with D possibly TRBD1 on 5 matching bases. The V gene lost 4 bases and the J gene lost 1 base, with 7 bases spanning the gap. The germline V gene has CDR1 LNHDA and CDR2 SQIVND (reference sequence). This CDR3 comprises 13 residues. The CDR3 spells CASSSRANTEAFF. CDR3 nucleotides: TGTGCCAGTAGTAGCAGGGCGAACACTGAAGCTTTCTTT.

The chain couples TRBV19 to TRBJ2-2, with TRBD2 identical over 10 bases. Trimming at V came to 3 bases and at J to 5 bases, leaving 3 bases not matched to a gene. Germline lookup yields CDR1 LNHDA and CDR2 SQIVND (reference sequence). This CDR3 comprises 15 residues. The CDR3 protein is CASSIETSGTGELFF. The DNA for the CDR3 is TGTGCCAGTAGTATTGAGACTAGCGGGACCGGGGAGCTGTTTTTT.